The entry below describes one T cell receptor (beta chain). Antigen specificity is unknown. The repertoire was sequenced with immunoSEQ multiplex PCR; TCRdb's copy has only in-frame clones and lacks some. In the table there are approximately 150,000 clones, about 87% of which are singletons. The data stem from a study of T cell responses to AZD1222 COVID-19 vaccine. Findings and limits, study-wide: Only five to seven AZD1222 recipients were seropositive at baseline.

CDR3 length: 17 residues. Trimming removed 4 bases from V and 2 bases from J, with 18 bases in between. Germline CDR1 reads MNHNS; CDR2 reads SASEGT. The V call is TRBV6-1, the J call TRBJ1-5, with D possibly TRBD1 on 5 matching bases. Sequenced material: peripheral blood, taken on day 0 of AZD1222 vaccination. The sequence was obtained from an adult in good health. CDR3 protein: CASSGEGRRVGNQPQHF. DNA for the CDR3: TGTGCCAGCAGTGGGGAGGGGAGAAGGGTGGGCAATCAGCCCCAGCATTTT.